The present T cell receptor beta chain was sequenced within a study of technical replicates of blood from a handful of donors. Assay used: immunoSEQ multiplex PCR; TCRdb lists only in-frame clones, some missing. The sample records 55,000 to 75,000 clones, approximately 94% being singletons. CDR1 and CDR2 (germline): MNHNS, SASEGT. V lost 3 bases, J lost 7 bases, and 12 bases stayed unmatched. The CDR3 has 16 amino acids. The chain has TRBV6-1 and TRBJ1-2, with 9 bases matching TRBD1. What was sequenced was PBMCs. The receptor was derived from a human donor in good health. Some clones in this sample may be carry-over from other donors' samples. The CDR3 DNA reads TGTGCCAGCAGTGACCAGCCCCCGGGACAGGGAGTTGGCTACACCTTC. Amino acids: CASSDQPPGQGVGYTF.